This is a list of T cell receptor beta chains from one sample in a study of T cell responses to AZD1222 COVID-19 vaccine. Some clones are missing from TCRdb's copy, which holds only in-frame ones; the method was immunoSEQ multiplex PCR. This sample has some 96,000 clones, with around nine tenths found just once. Sequences were derived from peripheral blood, sampled on day 0 of AZD1222 vaccination. Every receptor here comes from an adult in good health. The CDR3 runs from the conserved cysteine through the conserved F or W.

V gene: TRBV5-1
J gene: TRBJ1-1
CDR3 protein: CATRTAMNTEAFF

V gene: TRBV10-3
J gene: TRBJ1-6
CDR3 protein: CAITPGGGLGSPLHF

V gene: TRBV7-8
J gene: TRBJ2-2
CDR3 protein: CASSRGRRGATGELFF

V gene: TRBV19
J gene: TRBJ2-7
CDR3 protein: CASRAGTGLYEQYF

V gene: TRBV28
J gene: TRBJ1-1
CDR3 protein: CASSLWDSLNTEAFF

V gene: TRBV11-2
J gene: TRBJ2-5
CDR3 protein: CASSLVRGALGTQYF

V gene: TRBV19
J gene: TRBJ1-1
CDR3 protein: CASHRGLWSEAFF

V gene: TRBV5-8
J gene: TRBJ2-1
CDR3 protein: CASRSGSSSYNEQFF

V gene: TRBV7-8
J gene: TRBJ2-7
CDR3 protein: CASRRRGAYEQYF

V gene: TRBV19
J gene: TRBJ1-2
CDR3 protein: CASSFTEQGYGYTF

V gene: TRBV24-1
J gene: TRBJ2-7
CDR3 protein: CATSEHSGNSYEQYF

V gene: TRBV2
J gene: TRBJ2-1
CDR3 protein: CASSEGGYSYNEQFF

V gene: TRBV4-1
J gene: TRBJ1-5
CDR3 protein: CASSQEAGKRNQPQHF

V gene: TRBV5-4
J gene: TRBJ2-2
CDR3 protein: CASSSATSRGTGELFF

V gene: TRBV5-5
J gene: TRBJ1-5
CDR3 protein: CASSQLGTSNQPQHF

V gene: TRBV6-2/TRBV6-3
J gene: TRBJ2-1
CDR3 protein: CASSQFPSASGSIIDEQFF

V gene: TRBV19
J gene: TRBJ2-3
CDR3 protein: CASSTRQGLTDTQYF

V gene: TRBV12-3/TRBV12-4
J gene: TRBJ1-1
CDR3 protein: CASSLKGGTEAFF

V gene: TRBV4-3
J gene: TRBJ1-1
CDR3 protein: CASSQGRGNTEAFF

V gene: TRBV15
J gene: TRBJ1-4
CDR3 protein: CATSRDKGTGTSNEKLFF

V gene: TRBV11-2
J gene: TRBJ2-5
CDR3 protein: CASSPRRGVETQYF

V gene: TRBV18
J gene: TRBJ1-2
CDR3 protein: CASSPPQGTAYGYTF

V gene: TRBV6-5
J gene: TRBJ2-5
CDR3 protein: CASSRGTSAGETQYF

V gene: TRBV5-4
J gene: TRBJ1-2
CDR3 protein: CASSNRAPGGYGYTF

V gene: TRBV21-1
J gene: TRBJ1-2
CDR3 protein: CASSKVGGKNYGYTF

V gene: TRBV7-2
J gene: TRBJ1-6
CDR3 protein: CASSLAQLGGGGPLHF

V gene: TRBV7-2
J gene: TRBJ2-7
CDR3 protein: CASSPGQGPAEQYF

V gene: TRBV5-1
J gene: TRBJ2-2
CDR3 protein: CASSQLGHGTGELFF

V gene: TRBV6-5
J gene: TRBJ2-5
CDR3 protein: CASRRTGEKETQYF

V gene: TRBV6-5
J gene: TRBJ2-1
CDR3 protein: CASSYEEQFF

V gene: TRBV2
J gene: TRBJ1-2
CDR3 protein: CASKRDRVGGYTF

V gene: TRBV19
J gene: TRBJ2-7
CDR3 protein: CASSTPRDSSYEQYF